This record looks at one T cell receptor beta chain sequence and its context. It was with a sample-barcoded 5' primer and a J-beta primer mix that a second PCR of roughly 7 to 12 cycles was run. TCRdb passed the 5' RACE reads through MiXCR, listing each CDR3 protein once. The sample carries hundreds of thousands of distinct CDR3 sequences, more than 25% recorded once. The data stem from a study of blood T cells in healthy people across ages. The germline gives CDR1 SGHTA, CDR2 FQGNSA. V lost 2 bases and J lost 1; bases outside the gene matches: 5. The CDR3 spans 16 residues. V and J are TRBV7-2 and TRBJ2-5; 9 bases are a match to TRBD2. Sequenced input: blood. The clonotype comes from a woman aged 80 or over in good health. The CDR3 DNA reads as TGTGCCAGCAGCTTACGGGCGGGGGGGTTCCAAGAGACCCAGTACTTC. Its protein product is CASSLRAGGFQETQYF.